Below, 23 T cell receptor beta chains from the same sample are listed, as sequenced in a study of cytomegalovirus exposure and HLA in healthy donors. A multiplex PCR was run with 60 Vbeta primers and 13 Jbeta primers. Sequencing used immunoSEQ multiplex PCR; TCRdb keeps in-frame clones, though not all of them. This sample has roughly 200,000 clones, with 80% to 90% found just once. Sample: PBMCs. The origin of the receptors is a man under 40 in good health and CMV-seronegative.

V and J are TRBV5-1 and TRBJ1-1; 8 positions agree with TRBD1. Trimming took 4 bases from V and 5 from J; bases not matched to a gene: 16. The length of the CDR3 is 17 residues. Germline CDR1 and CDR2: SGHRS and YFSETQ. CDR3 bases: TGCGCCAGCAGCCTGATCAGGGGGCCATCAGCCTCGACTGAAGCTTTCTTT. It codes for CASSLIRGPSASTEAFF.

This rearrangement joins TRBV5-4 to TRBJ2-3; 11 positions agree with TRBD2. The V and J ends lost 2 bases and 3 bases, in that order; junction bases with no gene match: 8. CDR1 and CDR2 (germline): SGHNT, YYREEE (reference sequence). The CDR3 runs 17 residues. The CDR3 protein is CASSFSLAGGVTDTQYF. DNA of the CDR3: TGTGCCAGCAGCTTTTCGCTAGCGGGGGGTGTAACAGATACGCAGTATTTT.

In its sample, this clone was seen a few times. This chain uses TRBV5-6 with TRBJ2-3; unclear D gene. Looked up from germline, CDR1 is SGHDT and CDR2 is YYEEEE. The germline V and J ends were trimmed by 2 bases and 0 bases, with 10 bases remaining between them. This CDR3 is built from 15 residues. The CDR3 is CASSFYSTSTDTQYF. The CDR3 DNA reads as TGTGCCAGCAGCTTCTATAGCACCAGCACAGATACGCAGTATTTT.

This clone was seen only a few times. This sequence joins TRBV4-1 and TRBJ2-1; 8 nucleotides match TRBD2. Germline-derived CDR1 and CDR2 are MGHRA and YSYEKL. This CDR3 has 16 residues. After removal of 1 base from V and 7 bases from J, the junction contained 9 bases not matched to a gene. Written as DNA, the CDR3 is TGCGCCAGCAGCCAAGGACTATCCGGGAGGGGGAATGAGCAGTTCTTC. Its translation: CASSQGLSGRGNEQFF.

The V gene is TRBV15, the J gene TRBJ1-3; D ambiguous. In germline, CDR1 is LNHNV, CDR2 YYDKDF (reference sequence). The CDR3 consists of 14 residues. V was clipped by 4 bases and J by 1 base, with 8 bases between them. DNA of the CDR3: TGTGCCACCAGCATACGGGGTTCTGGAAACACCATATATTTT. Translating gives CATSIRGSGNTIYF.

This clone was seen more than once but under ten times. V and J are TRBV27 and TRBJ1-2; 7 nucleotides line up with TRBD1. J gave up 5 bases and V 5 bases, and 8 bases lay outside the gene matches. The V gene's germline CDR1 is MNHEY and CDR2 SMNVEV (reference sequence). The CDR3 is 14 amino acids. The CDR3 is CASSALETGYGYTF. The CDR3 bases are TGTGCCAGCAGTGCTTTAGAGACAGGGTATGGCTACACCTTC.

The gene calls are TRBV5-6 and TRBJ1-5, with a possible D match to TRBD1 (5 bases). The CDR3 runs 14 residues. Per the germline V gene, CDR1 is SGHDT and CDR2 is YYEEEE. Trimming pared 4 bases from V and 7 bases from J, leaving 15 bases between. Written as DNA, the CDR3 is TGTGCCAGCAGCCCAGGGAGGGGAATACAGCCCCAGCATTTT. Residues: CASSPGRGIQPQHF.

J is TRBJ1-4 and V is TRBV27; D possibly corresponds to TRBD1 (6 bases). Trimming left V 0 bases short and J 7 bases short, with 9 bases between. CDR3 length: 14 amino acids. Germline V gene sequence: CDR1 MNHEY, CDR2 SMNVEV (reference sequence). The CDR3 nucleotides are TGTGCCAGCAGTTTATCAGGGGGGGGTGAAAAACTGTTTTTT. Amino acids: CASSLSGGGEKLFF.

The chain employs TRBV27 and TRBJ2-7, with 11 positions matching TRBD1. Trimming took 4 bases from V and 7 from J; bases not matched to a gene: 9. The CDR3 is made up of 15 amino acids. From germline, CDR1 is MNHEY and CDR2 SMNVEV (reference sequence). Here the CDR3 reads CASSSRTGGAVEQYF. The CDR3 DNA is TGTGCCAGCAGTTCTCGGACAGGGGGCGCGGTAGAGCAGTACTTC.

The chain links TRBV11-2 to TRBJ1-1, with D maybe TRBD1 (5 bases). Germline CDR1 SGHAT, CDR2 FQNNGV. This CDR3 comprises 17 residues. Trimming cost V 10 bases and J 2 bases, with 26 bases left between them. The CDR3: CATVSAGGSSINTEAFF. The CDR3 region has the DNA TGTGCCACCGTCTCTGCTGGGGGGAGTTCGATTAACACTGAAGCTTTCTTT.

V and J are TRBV7-2 and TRBJ1-2; tentatively, D is TRBD1 (5 bases). Germline-derived CDR1 and CDR2 are SGHTA and FQGNSA. V was cut by 1 base and J by 4 bases, with 10 bases left in between. This CDR3 has 14 residues. The CDR3 protein is CASSLESGIYGYTF. CDR3 sequence (DNA): TGTGCCAGCAGCTTAGAGTCAGGGATCTATGGCTACACCTTC. The complete variable domain, with remaining parts taken from reference TRBV7-2 and TRBJ1-2, reads GAGVSQSPSNKVTEKGKDVELRCDPISGHTALYWYRQSLGQGLEFLIYFQGNSAPDKSGLPSDRFSAERTGGSVSTLTIQRTQQEDSAVYLCASSLESGIYGYTFGSGTRLTVV.

The V call is TRBV4-2, the J call TRBJ2-1, with 9 bases matching TRBD2. This CDR3 has 16 amino acids. Per germline, CDR1 LGHNA and CDR2 YNFKEQ. V lost 0 bases to trimming and J lost 2 bases; unmatched junction nucleotides: 2. The CDR3 DNA follows: TGTGCCAGCAGCCAAGAGCGGGGGGGCCCCTACAATGAGCAGTTCTTC. Its translation is CASSQERGGPYNEQFF.

The chain carries TRBV13 and TRBJ2-7; D not certain. Germline V CDR1 and CDR2: PRHDT, FYEKMQ (reference sequence). V was cut by 0 bases and J by 0 bases, with 9 bases left in between. The CDR3 spans 15 residues. DNA of the CDR3: TGTGCCAGCAGCTTAGGCGGTCTTAGCTCCTACGAGCAGTACTTC. Its translation: CASSLGGLSSYEQYF.

This clone was found once. The chain uses TRBV6-5 and TRBJ2-2, with TRBD1 identical over 10 bases. V gave up 6 bases and J gave up 4 bases; unmatched junction bases: 2. Germline V CDR1 and CDR2: MNHEY, SVGAGI. The CDR3 runs to 14 residues. CDR3 in amino acids: CASSRQGATGELFF. CDR3 sequence (DNA): TGTGCCAGCAGCCGACAGGGGGCCACCGGGGAGCTGTTTTTT.

This chain uses TRBV27 with TRBJ2-1, with TRBD2 matching over 11 bases. The CDR3 runs 18 residues. Trimming took 4 bases from V and 5 from J; bases not matched to a gene: 13. Germline V gene lookup returns CDR1 MNHEY and CDR2 SMNVEV (reference sequence). For the CDR3, the DNA is TGTGCCAGCAGTTCGCTAGCGGGAGGCCCTGGGGTTCACAATGAGCAGTTCTTC. Translated, it gives CASSSLAGGPGVHNEQFF.

The chain links TRBV19 to TRBJ2-7, with 8 bases that match TRBD2. CDR3 size: 16 residues. CDR1 LNHDA and CDR2 SQIVND come from the germline V gene (reference sequence). With V trimmed by 6 bases and J by 0 bases, 10 bases remained unmatched. The CDR3 sequence: CASRTSAGGDSYEQYF. The CDR3 DNA reads as TGTGCCAGTAGAACTTCTGCGGGGGGCGACTCCTACGAGCAGTACTTC.

This clone was seen only once. This chain joins TRBV28 and TRBJ1-1, with a tentative D call TRBD1 (6 bases). This CDR3 region has 21 residues. The germline V and J ends were trimmed by 5 bases and 0 bases, with 31 bases remaining between them. The V gene's germline CDR1 is MDHEN and CDR2 SYDVKM. In DNA, the CDR3 is TGTGCCAGCAGTAACGAAGACTTCGGGACACTTCCCCGGGCCATGAACACTGAAGCTTTCTTT. It encodes CASSNEDFGTLPRAMNTEAFF.

The gene calls are TRBV5-1 and TRBJ2-5; 7 bases are a match to TRBD1. With V trimmed by 2 bases and J by 2 bases, 6 bases remained unmatched. The CDR3 consists of 15 residues. The V gene's germline CDR1 is SGHRS and CDR2 YFSETQ. CDR3 bases: TGCGCCAGCAGCTTTACGCCGGGACAGCAAGAGACCCAGTACTTC. Protein sequence: CASSFTPGQQETQYF.

This rearrangement joins TRBV5-1 to TRBJ2-4; 7 bases line up with TRBD2. There are 16 residues in the CDR3. The germline V gene encodes CDR1 SGHRS and CDR2 YFSETQ. J gave up 1 base and V 1 base, and 5 bases lay outside the gene matches. The CDR3 sequence: CASSLLGEGAKNIQYF. CDR3 nucleotides: TGCGCCAGCAGCTTGCTCGGGGAGGGGGCCAAAAACATTCAGTACTTC.

The gene calls are TRBV2 and TRBJ1-4; 7 bases map to TRBD1. V was clipped by 2 bases and J by 2 bases; unmatched bases: 2. Germline V lookup: CDR1 SNHLY, CDR2 FYNNEI. This CDR3 has 15 residues. This chain's CDR3 is CASSERGPTNEKLFF. Here the CDR3 DNA reads TGTGCCAGCAGTGAAAGGGGGCCTACTAATGAAAAACTGTTTTTT.

The chain recombines TRBV4-1 with TRBJ2-7; 10 nucleotides line up with TRBD1. The CDR3 runs to 16 residues. V gave up 4 bases and J gave up 1 base; unmatched junction bases: 7. Germline V gives CDR1 MGHRA, CDR2 YSYEKL. The CDR3 DNA sequence: TGCGCCAGCAGCCGGACCGGGACAGGGGTATCCTACGAGCAGTACTTC. This gives the protein CASSRTGTGVSYEQYF.

CDR3 region: CASRRRDRATDTQYF. CDR3 in DNA: TGTGCCAGCAGGCGCCGGGACAGGGCCACAGATACGCAGTATTTT. The chain is built from TRBV27 and TRBJ2-3; 9 bases agree with TRBD1. The CDR3 is 15 amino acids. The V gene's germline CDR1 is MNHEY and CDR2 SMNVEV (reference sequence). V was pared by 6 bases and J by 2 bases, with 6 bases of the junction left unmatched.

V is TRBV7-2 and J is TRBJ1-2; D is uncertain. V lost 3 bases and J 4 bases, leaving 18 bases between the germline ends. This CDR3 has 16 residues. Germline V gene sequence: CDR1 SGHTA, CDR2 FQGNSA. The CDR3, as DNA: TGTGCCAGCAGCTTCGCCGCCGGGGTTGTTATCTATGGCTACACCTTC. Protein: CASSFAAGVVIYGYTF.